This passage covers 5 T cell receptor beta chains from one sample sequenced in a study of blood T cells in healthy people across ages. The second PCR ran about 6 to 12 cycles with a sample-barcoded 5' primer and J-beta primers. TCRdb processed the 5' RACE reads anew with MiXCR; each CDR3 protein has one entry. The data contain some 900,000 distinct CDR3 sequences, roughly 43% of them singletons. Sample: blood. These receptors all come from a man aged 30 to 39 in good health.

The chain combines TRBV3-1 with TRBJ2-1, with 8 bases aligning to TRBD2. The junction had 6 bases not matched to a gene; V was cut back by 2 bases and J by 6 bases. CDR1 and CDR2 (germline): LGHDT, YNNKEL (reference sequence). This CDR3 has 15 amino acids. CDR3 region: CASSQPGGTGNEQFF. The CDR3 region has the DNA TGTGCCAGCAGCCAACCGGGAGGGACTGGCAATGAGCAGTTCTTC.

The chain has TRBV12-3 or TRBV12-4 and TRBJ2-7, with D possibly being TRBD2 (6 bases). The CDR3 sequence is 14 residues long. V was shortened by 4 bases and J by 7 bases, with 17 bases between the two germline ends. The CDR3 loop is CASSWVSRGREQYF. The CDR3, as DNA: TGTGCCAGCAGTTGGGTCTCTAGAGGGAGGGAGCAGTACTTC.

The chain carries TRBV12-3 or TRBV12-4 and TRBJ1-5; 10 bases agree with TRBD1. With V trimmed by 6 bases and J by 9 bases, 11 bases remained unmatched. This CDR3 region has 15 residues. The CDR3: CASSLMGTGARPQHF. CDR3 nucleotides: TGTGCCAGCAGCCTAATGGGGACAGGGGCTCGGCCCCAGCATTTT.

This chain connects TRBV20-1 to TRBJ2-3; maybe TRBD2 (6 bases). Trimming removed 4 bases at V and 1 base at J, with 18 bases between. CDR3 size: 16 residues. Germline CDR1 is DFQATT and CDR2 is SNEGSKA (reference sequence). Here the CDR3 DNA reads TGCAGTGCTACCCTAGGGAGGATCTCAGGCACAGATACGCAGTATTTT. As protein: CSATLGRISGTDTQYF.

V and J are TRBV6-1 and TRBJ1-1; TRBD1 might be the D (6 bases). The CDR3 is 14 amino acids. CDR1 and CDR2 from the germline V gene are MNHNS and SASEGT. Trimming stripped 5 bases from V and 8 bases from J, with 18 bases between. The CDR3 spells CASSPTPGAAEAFF. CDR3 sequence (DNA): TGTGCCAGCAGTCCTACTCCAGGGGCCGCCGAAGCTTTCTTT.